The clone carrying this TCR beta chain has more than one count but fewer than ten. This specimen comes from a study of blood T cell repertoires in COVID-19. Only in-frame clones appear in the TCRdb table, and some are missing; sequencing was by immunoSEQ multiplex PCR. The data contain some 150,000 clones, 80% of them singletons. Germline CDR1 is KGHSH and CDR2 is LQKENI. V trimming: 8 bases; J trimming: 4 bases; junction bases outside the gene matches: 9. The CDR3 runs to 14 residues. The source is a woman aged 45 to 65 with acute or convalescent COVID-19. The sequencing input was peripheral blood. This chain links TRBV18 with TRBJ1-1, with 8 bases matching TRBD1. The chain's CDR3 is CASPSTGDGTEAFF. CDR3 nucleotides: TGTGCCAGCCCATCGACAGGGGACGGCACTGAAGCTTTCTTT.